This T cell receptor beta chain came from a study of beta chain features in type 1 diabetes. General observations from the study: A pattern of fewer insertions and more deletions at VDJ junctions was seen in type 1 diabetes patients. For Type 1 diabetes patients, all four CD4+ subsets carried TCRB CDR3s that were moderately but significantly shorter. Over-representation of high TCR-expressing cells was a possible consequence of cDNA sequencing.

The whole isolated RNA underwent reverse transcription, so sequencing captured expressed TCRB transcripts. Repertoires were generated with immunoSEQ multiplex PCR, while TCRdb's copy carries only in-frame clones and drops some. This table has approximately 100,000 clones, 28% appearing once. Worth noting for this clone: Its antigen is as yet unknown.

The CDR3 contains 15 residues. Germline lookup yields CDR1 SGHVS and CDR2 FQNEAQ. Trimming took off 5 bases at V and 1 base at J, with 12 bases between the two ends. Cell sorting via CD45RO/CCR7/CD25/CD127/CD95/CD27 was performed to obtain CD4+ naive, central memory, regulatory and stem cell-like memory cells. Material for sequencing was central memory CD4+ T cells from blood. The receptor was derived from a woman aged 18-29 years with type 1 diabetes. This rearrangement joins TRBV7-8 to TRBJ2-4; possibly TRBD2 for D (6 bases). The CDR3 reads CASSMGGRAKNIQYF. The CDR3 DNA reads TGTGCCAGCAGCATGGGAGGCAGGGCCAAAAACATTCAGTACTTC.